The 28 T cell receptor beta chains below were found in one sample sequenced in a study of shared clonotypes between healthy human individuals. Naivety among CD8 cells was defined by CD45RO negativity and positive CCR7 selection, thereby excluding terminally differentiated effector memory CD45RA+ cells. Profiled with immunoSEQ multiplex PCR; TCRdb holds only in-frame clones, not every one. Of about 2.1 million clones listed, about 93% are singletons. Sequencing input: naive CD8+ T cells from PBMCs. These receptors were obtained from a man between 18 and 29 years old in good health. Some clones in this sample may be carry-over from other donors' samples.

The chain has TRBV18 and TRBJ2-5; TRBD2 might be the D (5 bases). The CDR3 extends over 13 amino acids. The V gene's germline CDR1 is KGHSH and CDR2 LQKENI. V lost 5 bases to trimming and J lost 5 bases, with 12 bases between them. The DNA of the CDR3 is TGTGCCAGCTCATTTACTAGGTCTGAGACCCAGTACTTC. Translated: CASSFTRSETQYF.

This chain links TRBV27 with TRBJ1-1, with a weak D call TRBD1 (5 bases). V was pared by 0 bases and J by 0 bases, with 11 bases between. The CDR3 consists of 16 residues. Germline lookup yields CDR1 MNHEY and CDR2 SMNVEV (reference sequence). The CDR3 reads CASSLSRSGLNTEAFF. The CDR3 region has the DNA TGTGCCAGCAGTTTATCGAGATCAGGGTTGAACACTGAAGCTTTCTTT.

The chain carries TRBV30 and TRBJ2-1, with 8 bases matching TRBD2. V was pared by 0 bases and J by 2 bases, with 9 bases of the junction left unmatched. CDR1 is GTSNPN and CDR2 is SVGIG in the germline V gene (reference sequence). This CDR3 is built from 17 residues. CDR3 coding DNA: TGTGCCTGGAGTGTCTTCCCGGGGGGGTCCCCCTACAATGAGCAGTTCTTC. Translation gives CAWSVFPGGSPYNEQFF.

This clone was seen only once. The V and J genes are TRBV6-1 and TRBJ2-7, with TRBD1 matching over 7 bases. Trimming at V came to 4 bases and at J to 1 base, leaving 7 bases not matched to a gene. The CDR3 is 15 residues long. The germline V gene has CDR1 MNHNS and CDR2 SASEGT. The DNA of the CDR3 is TGTGCCAGCAGTGGACAGGGTACTTTGTCCTACGAGCAGTACTTC. Its protein product is CASSGQGTLSYEQYF.

CDR3 protein: CASSFPTISGTGELFF. The CDR3 region has the DNA TGTGCCAGCAGCTTCCCGACCATCTCCGGGACCGGGGAGCTGTTTTTT. The V gene is TRBV5-6, the J gene TRBJ2-2; D is unresolved. The CDR3 runs 16 residues. V was clipped by 2 bases and J by 5 bases, with 16 bases between them. Germline V gene lookup returns CDR1 SGHDT and CDR2 YYEEEE. Supplemented by reference TRBV5-6 and TRBJ2-2, the full variable domain reads DAGVTQSPTHLIKTRGQQVTLRCSPKSGHDTVSWYQQALGQGPQFIFQYYEEEERQRGNFPDRFSGHQFPNYSSELNVNALLLGDSALYLCASSFPTISGTGELFFGEGSRLTVL.

V usage is TRBV28 and J usage is TRBJ2-3, with D possibly called TRBD1 or TRBD2 (5 bases each). The length of the CDR3 is 14 residues. Germline CDR1 is MDHEN and CDR2 is SYDVKM. The ends were cut back, 6 bases at V and 0 bases at J, with 10 bases in the middle. Here the CDR3 reads CASRDWDSTDTQYF. In nucleotides, the CDR3 is TGTGCCAGCAGAGACTGGGACAGCACAGATACGCAGTATTTT.

The genes are TRBV4-3 and TRBJ2-1; 9 positions agree with TRBD1. Germline V lookup: CDR1 LGHNA, CDR2 YSLEER. The CDR3 is 16 amino acids. The junction had 6 bases not matched to a gene; V was cut back by 4 bases and J by 2 bases. The CDR3 reads CASSPWGQGPYNEQFF. Written as DNA, the CDR3 is TGCGCCAGCAGCCCTTGGGGACAGGGTCCCTACAATGAGCAGTTCTTC.

The rearrangement uses TRBV27 and TRBJ1-1, with TRBD1 identical over 7 bases. V shed 6 bases and J 2 bases; nucleotides not matched to a gene: 6. Germline loops: CDR1 MNHEY, CDR2 SMNVEV (reference sequence). The CDR3 sequence is 14 residues long. CDR3 DNA sequence: TGTGCCAGCAGGTACAGGGGTGGTAACACTGAAGCTTTCTTT. Its protein is CASRYRGGNTEAFF.

The chain combines TRBV7-2 with TRBJ1-1; D is uncertain. Per the germline V gene, CDR1 is SGHTA and CDR2 is FQGNSA. The V end lost 3 bases, the J end lost 0 bases, and 8 bases lay between the germline ends. This CDR3 is built from 14 residues. The CDR3 protein is CASSLDGMNTEAFF. The CDR3 DNA reads TGTGCCAGCAGCTTGGACGGTATGAACACTGAAGCTTTCTTT.

The rearrangement uses TRBV27 and TRBJ2-1; D possibly uses TRBD1 or TRBD2 (5 bases each). Germline assignment: CDR1 MNHEY and CDR2 SMNVEV (reference sequence). The germline V and J ends were trimmed by 4 bases and 3 bases, with 16 bases remaining between them. This CDR3 contains 16 residues. CDR3 in amino acids: CASSSTTGTIYNEQFF. CDR3 coding DNA: TGTGCCAGCAGTTCTACTACCGGGACCATCTACAATGAGCAGTTCTTC.

The chain recombines TRBV28 with TRBJ1-2, with TRBD1 identical over 7 bases. V gave up 3 bases and J gave up 0 bases; unmatched junction bases: 10. Germline CDR1 and CDR2: MDHEN and SYDVKM. The CDR3 loop spans 17 amino acids. The CDR3 region has the DNA TGTGCCAGCAGTTTGTCTCTCACAGGGGATACTAACTATGGCTACACCTTC. This gives the protein CASSLSLTGDTNYGYTF.

The chain recombines TRBV15 with TRBJ1-1; 8 nucleotides agree with TRBD1. The CDR3 is 13 amino acids. After removal of 8 bases from V and 5 bases from J, the junction contained 7 bases not matched to a gene. Germline values: CDR1 LNHNV, CDR2 YYDKDF (reference sequence). Here the CDR3 reads CATGDRRGTEAFF. The CDR3 bases are TGTGCCACCGGGGACAGGCGGGGGACTGAAGCTTTCTTT. Based on the CDR3 plus reference TRBV15 and TRBJ1-1, the full variable domain is DAMVIQNPRYQVTQFGKPVTLSCSQTLNHNVMYWYQQKSSQAPKLLFHYYDKDFNNEADTPDNFQSRRPNTSFCFLDIRSPGLGDTAMYLCATGDRRGTEAFFGQGTRLTVV.

For this clone: Different DNA sequences within this sample yield the same CDR3. This chain links TRBV11-2 with TRBJ2-7; D assignment may be TRBD1 or TRBD2 (5 bases each). V gave up 4 bases and J gave up 4 bases, with 8 bases separating them. Germline V gives CDR1 SGHAT, CDR2 FQNNGV. This CDR3 comprises 12 residues. CDR3: CASSWDGYEQYF. CDR3 coding DNA: TGTGCCAGCAGCTGGGACGGATACGAGCAGTACTTC.

The V and J genes are TRBV11-2 and TRBJ2-7; 8 nucleotides align to TRBD1. The V gene's germline CDR1 is SGHAT and CDR2 FQNNGV. This CDR3 spans 14 amino acids. Trimming took 3 bases from V and 6 from J; bases not matched to a gene: 7. Here the CDR3 DNA reads TGTGCCAGCAGCTTGTCAGGGGGCATTAGCGAGCAGTACTTC. This gives the protein CASSLSGGISEQYF. The full variable domain, with the rest looked up from reference TRBV11-2 and TRBJ2-7, is EAGVAQSPRYKIIEKRQSVAFWCNPISGHATLYWYQQILGQGPKLLIQFQNNGVVDDSQLPKDRFSAERLKGVDSTLKIQPAKLEDSAVYLCASSLSGGISEQYFGPGTRLTVT.

The rearrangement links TRBV4-3 to TRBJ2-5, with a possible D match to TRBD2 (6 bases). The CDR3 runs to 14 residues. The V end was cut by 6 bases, the J end by 1 base, with 12 bases between. Germline V CDR1 and CDR2: LGHNA, YSLEER. This CDR3 reads CASSSGGPQETQYF. The CDR3 DNA follows: TGCGCCAGCAGTAGCGGAGGTCCCCAAGAGACCCAGTACTTC.

The rearrangement uses TRBV5-8 and TRBJ1-1; 7 bases map to TRBD1. The CDR3 sequence is 16 residues long. The trim removed 4 bases at V and 0 bases at J, leaving 9 bases unmatched. Germline V lookup: CDR1 SGHTS, CDR2 YDEGEE. Here the CDR3 DNA reads TGTGCCAGCAGCCGAAGCAGGGGGATTATGAACACTGAAGCTTTCTTT. It encodes CASSRSRGIMNTEAFF.

In its sample, this clone was seen once. J is TRBJ2-1 and V is TRBV14; D gene unclear. Trimming cost V 4 bases and J 4 bases, with 5 bases left between them. Germline V gives CDR1 SGHDN, CDR2 FVKESK. This CDR3 is 12 amino acids long. The CDR3 nucleotides are TGTGCCAGCAGCCCCCGTTACAATGAGCAGTTCTTC. Translating it yields CASSPRYNEQFF. Filled out from reference TRBV14 and TRBJ2-1, the complete variable domain reads EAGVTQFPSHSVIEKGQTVTLRCDPISGHDNLYWYRRVMGKEIKFLLHFVKESKQDESGMPNNRFLAERTGGTYSTLKVQPAELEDSGVYFCASSPRYNEQFFGPGTRLTVL.

This chain joins TRBV7-3 and TRBJ2-2, with D possibly TRBD2 on 5 matching bases. Germline V gene lookup returns CDR1 SGHTA and CDR2 FQGTGA. The CDR3 length is 15 residues. V gave up 1 base and J gave up 4 bases, with 10 bases separating them. DNA for the CDR3: TGTGCCAGCAGCTTAATAGGCGCGGGCACCGGGGAGCTGTTTTTT. Amino acid sequence: CASSLIGAGTGELFF.

This rearrangement joins TRBV18 to TRBJ1-4, with 7 bases matching TRBD1. V shed 6 bases, J shed 8 bases, and the junction held 12 bases outside the gene matches. Per germline, CDR1 KGHSH and CDR2 LQKENI. The CDR3 is 15 residues long. CDR3 amino acids: CASSYPTGAEEKLFF. The CDR3 nucleotides read TGTGCCAGCTCGTATCCTACAGGGGCAGAGGAAAAACTGTTTTTT.

The chain couples TRBV29-1 to TRBJ2-7, with 10 bases that match TRBD1. This CDR3 comprises 14 residues. Germline V gene sequence: CDR1 SQVTM, CDR2 ANQGSEA. J lost 2 bases, V lost 2 bases, and 3 bases had no gene match. The chain's CDR3 is CSVEPTGGPYEQYF. The DNA for the CDR3 is TGCAGCGTTGAACCGACAGGGGGCCCCTACGAGCAGTACTTC.

CDR3 sequence reads: CASSGGLAGSEQYF. CDR3 nucleotide sequence: TGTGCCAGCAGCGGCGGACTAGCGGGCAGCGAGCAGTACTTC. The rearrangement joins TRBV9 to TRBJ2-7; TRBD2 matches 11 bases. CDR3 length equals 14 residues. The junction had 5 bases not matched to a gene; V was cut back by 3 bases and J by 6 bases. Germline V CDR1 and CDR2: SGDLS, YYNGEE. The full variable domain, with the rest looked up from reference TRBV9 and TRBJ2-7, is DSGVTQTPKHLITATGQRVTLRCSPRSGDLSVYWYQQSLDQGLQFLIQYYNGEERAKGNILERFSAQQFPDLHSELNLSSLELGDSALYFCASSGGLAGSEQYFGPGTRLTVT.

The chain carries TRBV11-1 and TRBJ2-3; maybe TRBD1 (6 bases). V gave up 5 bases and J gave up 4 bases, with 22 bases separating them. The length of the CDR3 is 17 residues. In germline, CDR1 is SGHAT, CDR2 FQDESV (reference sequence). DNA of the CDR3: TGTGCCAGCAGCATACTGCGCAGGGACATGGGGCCAGATACGCAGTATTTT. This translates into CASSILRRDMGPDTQYF.

A word on this clone: Distinct nucleotide sequences in the sample also encode this CDR3. The chain combines TRBV9 with TRBJ2-7; TRBD2 aligns across 7 bases. Per the germline V gene, CDR1 is SGDLS and CDR2 is YYNGEE. There are 14 residues in the CDR3. V lost 2 bases, J lost 0 bases, and 2 bases stayed unmatched. The CDR3 DNA sequence: TGTGCCAGCAGCGTCCGGGGGGACTCCTACGAGCAGTACTTC. Residues: CASSVRGDSYEQYF.

This clone was seen only once. The rearrangement uses TRBV19 and TRBJ2-5, with a weak D call TRBD1 (6 bases). Germline loops: CDR1 LNHDA, CDR2 SQIVND (reference sequence). V gave up 5 bases and J gave up 0 bases, with 13 bases separating them. The CDR3 extends over 15 amino acids. CDR3 DNA sequence: TGTGCCAGTAGTCCACTAGGACAGAACCAAGAGACCCAGTACTTC. It is translated as CASSPLGQNQETQYF. Drawing the rest from reference TRBV19 and TRBJ2-5, the complete variable domain is DGGITQSPKYLFRKEGQNVTLSCEQNLNHDAMYWYRQDPGQGLRLIYYSQIVNDFQKGDIAEGYSVSREKKESFPLTVTSAQKNPTAFYLCASSPLGQNQETQYFGPGTRLLVL.

The chain is built from TRBV28 and TRBJ2-3; a weak D match, TRBD1 (5 bases). CDR3 length equals 16 residues. Trimming took 5 bases from V and 2 from J, leaving 17 bases between them. Germline V CDR1 and CDR2: MDHEN, SYDVKM. CDR3 amino acids: CASSPIDSFNTDTQYF. The CDR3, as DNA: TGTGCCAGCAGTCCCATAGACAGCTTCAACACAGATACGCAGTATTTT.

This clone is a singleton in its sample. Additional DNA sequences in this sample encode the identical CDR3. The CDR3 here is CASSLGVSYGYTF. The CDR3 DNA is TGTGCCAGCAGTCTAGGGGTCAGCTATGGCTACACCTTC. V is TRBV27 and J is TRBJ1-2; possible D gene TRBD1, 5 bases. Germline CDR1 reads MNHEY; CDR2 reads SMNVEV (reference sequence). The CDR3 consists of 13 residues. The V end was cut by 5 bases, the J end by 4 bases, with 11 bases between.

Only one count was recorded for this clone. The chain joins TRBV5-8 to TRBJ2-7; 12 bases are a match to TRBD2. CDR3 length: 16 residues. V lost 4 bases to trimming and J lost 2 bases; unmatched junction nucleotides: 7. The germline gives CDR1 SGHTS, CDR2 YDEGEE. CDR3 in amino acids: CASSKGLAGLTYEQYF. The CDR3 bases are TGTGCCAGCAGCAAAGGACTAGCGGGGTTAACCTACGAGCAGTACTTC.

This sequence joins TRBV20-1 and TRBJ1-5, with unresolved D. The germline V gene has CDR1 DFQATT and CDR2 SNEGSKA (reference sequence). This CDR3 is built from 8 residues. V was shortened by 3 bases and J by 9 bases, with 0 bases between the two germline ends. CDR3 amino acids: CSARPQHF. The CDR3 region has the DNA TGCAGTGCTAGGCCCCAGCATTTT.